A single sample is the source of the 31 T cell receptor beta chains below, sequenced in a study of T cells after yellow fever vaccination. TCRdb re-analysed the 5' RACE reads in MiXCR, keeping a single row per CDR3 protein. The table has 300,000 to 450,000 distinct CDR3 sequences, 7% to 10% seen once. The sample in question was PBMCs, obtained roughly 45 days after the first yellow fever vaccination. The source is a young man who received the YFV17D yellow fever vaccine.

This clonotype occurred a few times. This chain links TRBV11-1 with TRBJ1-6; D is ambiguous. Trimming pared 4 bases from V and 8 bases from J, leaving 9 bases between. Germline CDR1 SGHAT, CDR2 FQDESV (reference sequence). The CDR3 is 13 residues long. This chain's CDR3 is CASSSRTDSPLHF. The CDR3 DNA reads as TGTGCCAGCAGCTCCCGCACAGATTCACCCCTCCACTTT.

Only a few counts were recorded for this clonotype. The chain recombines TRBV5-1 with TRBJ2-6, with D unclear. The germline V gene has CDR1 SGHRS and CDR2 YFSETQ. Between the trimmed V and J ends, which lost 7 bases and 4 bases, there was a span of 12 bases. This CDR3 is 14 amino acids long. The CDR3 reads CASHGTSGANVLTF. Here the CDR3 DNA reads TGCGCCAGCCATGGTACCTCCGGGGCCAACGTCCTGACTTTC.

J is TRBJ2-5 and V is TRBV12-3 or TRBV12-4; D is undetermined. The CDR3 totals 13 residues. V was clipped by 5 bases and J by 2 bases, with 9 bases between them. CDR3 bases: TGTGCCAGCAGTGTTTTCATGCAAGAGACCCAGTACTTC. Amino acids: CASSVFMQETQYF.

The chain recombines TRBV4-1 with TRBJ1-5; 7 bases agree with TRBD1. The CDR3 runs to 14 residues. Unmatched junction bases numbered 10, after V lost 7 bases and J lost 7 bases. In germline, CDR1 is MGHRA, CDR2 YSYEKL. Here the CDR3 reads CASTTTGVGQPQHF. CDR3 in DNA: TGCGCCAGCACCACCACAGGGGTCGGACAGCCCCAGCATTTT.

The chain's CDR3 is CASSHVGEQFF. The CDR3 coding sequence is TGTGCCAGCAGCCACGTCGGTGAGCAGTTCTTC. The chain carries TRBV3-1 and TRBJ2-1, with D hard to call. V was pared by 3 bases and J by 9 bases, with 6 bases between. Germline assignment: CDR1 LGHDT and CDR2 YNNKEL (reference sequence). The CDR3 spans 11 residues.

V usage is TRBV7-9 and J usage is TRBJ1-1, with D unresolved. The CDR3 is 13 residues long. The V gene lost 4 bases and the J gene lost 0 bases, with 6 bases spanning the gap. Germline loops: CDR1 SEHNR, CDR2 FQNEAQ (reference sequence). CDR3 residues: CASSSLMNTEAFF. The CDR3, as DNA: TGTGCCAGCAGCTCACTTATGAACACTGAAGCTTTCTTT.

CDR3 in DNA: TGTGCCAGCAGCCAAGCAATCCGTGGGATGGACAATGAGCAGTTCTTC. Protein sequence: CASSQAIRGMDNEQFF. This chain links TRBV3-1 with TRBJ2-1; D unresolved. CDR1 LGHDT and CDR2 YNNKEL come from the germline V gene (reference sequence). The germline V and J ends were trimmed by 1 base and 5 bases, with 15 bases remaining between them. CDR3 size: 16 residues.

This CDR3 reads CASSQSGTGVTGELFF. The CDR3, as DNA: TGCGCCAGCAGCCAATCCGGGACAGGGGTTACCGGGGAGCTGTTTTTT. The chain couples TRBV4-3 to TRBJ2-2; 10 bases agree with TRBD1. After removal of 2 bases from V and 5 bases from J, the junction contained 5 bases not matched to a gene. This CDR3 has 16 residues. Germline V CDR1 and CDR2: LGHNA, YSLEER.

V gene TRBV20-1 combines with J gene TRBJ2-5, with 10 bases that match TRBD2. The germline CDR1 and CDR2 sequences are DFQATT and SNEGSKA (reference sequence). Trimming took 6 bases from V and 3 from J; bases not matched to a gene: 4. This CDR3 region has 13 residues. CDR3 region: CSAERGGEETQYF. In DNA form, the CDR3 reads TGCAGTGCGGAGCGGGGGGGGGAAGAGACCCAGTACTTC.

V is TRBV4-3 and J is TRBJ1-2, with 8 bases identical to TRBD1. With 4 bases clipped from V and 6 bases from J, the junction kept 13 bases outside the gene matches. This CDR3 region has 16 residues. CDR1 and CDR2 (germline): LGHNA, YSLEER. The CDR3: CASSPSTADRDNGYTF. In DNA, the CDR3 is TGCGCCAGCAGCCCCTCGACCGCGGACAGGGACAATGGCTACACCTTC.

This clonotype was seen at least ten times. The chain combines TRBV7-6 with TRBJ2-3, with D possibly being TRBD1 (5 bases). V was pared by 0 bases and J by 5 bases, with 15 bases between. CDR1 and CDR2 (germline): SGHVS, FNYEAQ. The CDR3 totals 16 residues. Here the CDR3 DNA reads TGTGCCAGCAGCTTAGCGGGGCGGACAAACCTAGATACGCAGTATTTT. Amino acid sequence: CASSLAGRTNLDTQYF. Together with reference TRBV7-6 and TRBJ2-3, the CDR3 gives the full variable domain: GAGVSQSPRYKVTKRGQDVALRCDPISGHVSLYWYRQALGQGPEFLTYFNYEAQQDKSGLPNDRFSAERPEGSISTLTIQRTEQRDSAMYRCASSLAGRTNLDTQYFGPGTRLTVL.

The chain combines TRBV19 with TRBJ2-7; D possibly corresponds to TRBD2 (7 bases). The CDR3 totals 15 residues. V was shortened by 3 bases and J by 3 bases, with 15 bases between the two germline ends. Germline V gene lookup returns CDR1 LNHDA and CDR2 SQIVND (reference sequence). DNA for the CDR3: TGTGCCAGTAGTATCCTTCGGGGGGCGGGCTACGAGCAGTACTTC. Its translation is CASSILRGAGYEQYF.

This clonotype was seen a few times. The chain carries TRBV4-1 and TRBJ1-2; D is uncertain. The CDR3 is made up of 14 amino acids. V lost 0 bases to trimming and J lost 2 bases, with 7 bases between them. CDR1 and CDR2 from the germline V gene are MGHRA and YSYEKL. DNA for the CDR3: TGCGCCAGCAGCCAAGAGTGGCAGAACTATGGCTACACCTTC. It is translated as CASSQEWQNYGYTF.

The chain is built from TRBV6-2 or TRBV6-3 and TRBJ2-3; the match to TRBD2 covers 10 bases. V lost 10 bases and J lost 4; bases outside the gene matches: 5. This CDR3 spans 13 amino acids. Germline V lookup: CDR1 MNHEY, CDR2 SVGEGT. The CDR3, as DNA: TGTGCCACAACTAGCGGGGTTTCAGATACGCAGTATTTT. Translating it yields CATTSGVSDTQYF.

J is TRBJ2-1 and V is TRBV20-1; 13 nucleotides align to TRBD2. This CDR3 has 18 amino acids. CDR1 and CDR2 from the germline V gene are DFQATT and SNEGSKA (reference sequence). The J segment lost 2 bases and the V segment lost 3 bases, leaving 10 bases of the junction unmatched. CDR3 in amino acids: CSASPETSGGFAYNEQFF. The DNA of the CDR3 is TGCAGTGCTAGCCCCGAGACTAGCGGGGGGTTTGCCTACAATGAGCAGTTCTTC.

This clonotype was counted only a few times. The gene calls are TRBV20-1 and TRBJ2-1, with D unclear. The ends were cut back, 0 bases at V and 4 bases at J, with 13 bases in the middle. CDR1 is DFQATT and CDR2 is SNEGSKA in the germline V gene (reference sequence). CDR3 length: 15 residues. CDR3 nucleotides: TGCAGTGCTAGAGATCTAGAGGTGGGGTACAATGAGCAGTTCTTC. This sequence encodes CSARDLEVGYNEQFF.

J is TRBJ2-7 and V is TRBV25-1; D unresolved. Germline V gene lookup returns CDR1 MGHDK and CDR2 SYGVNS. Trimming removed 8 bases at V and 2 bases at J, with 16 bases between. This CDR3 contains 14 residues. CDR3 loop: CASPSVVLAYEQYV. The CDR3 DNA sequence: TGTGCCAGCCCGTCGGTCGTATTGGCCTACGAGCAGTACGTC.

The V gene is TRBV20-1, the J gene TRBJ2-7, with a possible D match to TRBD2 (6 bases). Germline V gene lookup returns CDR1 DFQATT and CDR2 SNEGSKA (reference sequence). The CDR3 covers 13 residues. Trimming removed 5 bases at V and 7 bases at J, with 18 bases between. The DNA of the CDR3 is TGCAGTGCTCTCCTCCACACTAGCCCTGAGCAGTACGTC. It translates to CSALLHTSPEQYV.

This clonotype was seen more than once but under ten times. The CDR3: CSARGDPSGNTQYF. Here the CDR3 DNA reads TGCAGTGCTAGAGGGGACCCCTCGGGAAATACGCAGTATTTT. The chain carries TRBV20-1 and TRBJ2-3, with D perhaps matching TRBD1 or TRBD2 (5 bases each). The germline V gene has CDR1 DFQATT and CDR2 SNEGSKA (reference sequence). The CDR3 loop spans 14 amino acids. V was clipped by 1 base and J by 7 bases, with 15 bases between them.

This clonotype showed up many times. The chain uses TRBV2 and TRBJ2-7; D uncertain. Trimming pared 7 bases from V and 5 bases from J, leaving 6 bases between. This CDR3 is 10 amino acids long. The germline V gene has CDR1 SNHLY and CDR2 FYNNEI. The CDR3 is CASNRNEQYV. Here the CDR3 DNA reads TGTGCCAGCAACCGGAACGAGCAGTACGTC.

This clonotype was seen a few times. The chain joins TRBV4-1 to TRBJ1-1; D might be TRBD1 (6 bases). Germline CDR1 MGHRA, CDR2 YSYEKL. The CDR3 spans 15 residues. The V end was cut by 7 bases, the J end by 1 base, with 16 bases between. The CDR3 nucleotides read TGCGCCAGCAAATTGGGGGCAATGTCGAACACTGAAGCTTTCTTT. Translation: CASKLGAMSNTEAFF.

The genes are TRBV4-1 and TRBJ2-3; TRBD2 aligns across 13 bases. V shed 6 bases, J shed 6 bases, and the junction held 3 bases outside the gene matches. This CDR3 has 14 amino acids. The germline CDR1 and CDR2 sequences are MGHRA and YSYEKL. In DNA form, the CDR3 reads TGCGCCAGCAGACTAGCGGGGGGGCCCGATACGCAGTATTTT. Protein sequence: CASRLAGGPDTQYF.

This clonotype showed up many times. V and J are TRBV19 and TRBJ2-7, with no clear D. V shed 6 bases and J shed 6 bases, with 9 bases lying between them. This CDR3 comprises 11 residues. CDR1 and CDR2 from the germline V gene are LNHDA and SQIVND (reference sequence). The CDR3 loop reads CASSPGSEQYF. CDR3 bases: TGTGCCAGTAGCCCCGGGTCCGAGCAGTACTTC.

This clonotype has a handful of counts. This CDR3 reads CASSLANSGTQPQHF. CDR3 DNA sequence: TGTGCCAGCAGCTTAGCGAACAGTGGGACTCAGCCCCAGCATTTT. The chain uses TRBV7-2 and TRBJ1-5; perhaps TRBD1 as D (5 bases). This CDR3 is built from 15 residues. Deletions cut 0 bases from V and 6 bases from J, with 12 bases between. CDR1 is SGHTA, CDR2 FQGNSA, per germline.

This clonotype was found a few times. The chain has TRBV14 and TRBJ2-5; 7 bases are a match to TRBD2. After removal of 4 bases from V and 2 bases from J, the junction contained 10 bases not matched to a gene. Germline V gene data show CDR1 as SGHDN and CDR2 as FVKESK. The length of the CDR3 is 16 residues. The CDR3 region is CASSPRTGGRQETQYF. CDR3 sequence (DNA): TGTGCCAGCAGCCCTCGTACGGGGGGAAGGCAAGAGACCCAGTACTTC.

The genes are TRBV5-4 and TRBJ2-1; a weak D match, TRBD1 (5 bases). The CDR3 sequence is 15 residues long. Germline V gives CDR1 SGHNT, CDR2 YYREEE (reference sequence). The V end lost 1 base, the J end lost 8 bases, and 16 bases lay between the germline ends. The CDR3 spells CASSLYSLWGDEQFF. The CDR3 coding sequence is TGTGCCAGCAGCTTGTACAGCCTGTGGGGCGATGAGCAGTTCTTC.

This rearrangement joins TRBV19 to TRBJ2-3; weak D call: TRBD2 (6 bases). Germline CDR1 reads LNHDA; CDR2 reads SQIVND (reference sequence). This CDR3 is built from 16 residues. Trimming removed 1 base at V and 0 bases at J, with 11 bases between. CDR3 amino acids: CASSIVLATSTDTQYF. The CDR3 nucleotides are TGTGCCAGTAGTATAGTTCTAGCGACTAGCACAGATACGCAGTATTTT.

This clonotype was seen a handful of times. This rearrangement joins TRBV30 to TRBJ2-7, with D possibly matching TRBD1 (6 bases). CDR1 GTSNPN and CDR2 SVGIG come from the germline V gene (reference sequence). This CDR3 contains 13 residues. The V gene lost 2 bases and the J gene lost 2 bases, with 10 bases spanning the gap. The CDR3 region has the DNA TGTGCCTGGAGTTGGACAGTAGCCTACGAGCAGTACTTC. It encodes CAWSWTVAYEQYF.

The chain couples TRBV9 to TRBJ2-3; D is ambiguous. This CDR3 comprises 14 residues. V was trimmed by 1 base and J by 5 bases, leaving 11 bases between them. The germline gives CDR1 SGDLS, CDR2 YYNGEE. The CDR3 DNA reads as TGTGCCAGCAGCGTAAAGGGCGAGCGAGATACGCAGTATTTT. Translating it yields CASSVKGERDTQYF.

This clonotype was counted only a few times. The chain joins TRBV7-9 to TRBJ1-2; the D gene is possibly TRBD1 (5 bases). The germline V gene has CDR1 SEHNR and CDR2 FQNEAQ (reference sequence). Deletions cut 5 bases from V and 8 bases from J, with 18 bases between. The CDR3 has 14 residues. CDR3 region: CASSVDSAMLGYTF. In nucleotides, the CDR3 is TGTGCCAGCAGCGTAGACAGCGCTATGTTGGGCTACACCTTC.

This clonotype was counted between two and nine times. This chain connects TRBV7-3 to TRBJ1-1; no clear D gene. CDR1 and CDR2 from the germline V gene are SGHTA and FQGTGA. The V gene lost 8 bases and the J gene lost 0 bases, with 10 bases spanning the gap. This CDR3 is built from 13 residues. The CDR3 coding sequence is TGTGCCAGCCGGATGTCCATGAACACTGAAGCTTTCTTT. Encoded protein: CASRMSMNTEAFF.